What follows are 5 T cell receptor beta chains derived from one specimen sequenced in a study of blood T cell repertoires in COVID-19. The method was immunoSEQ multiplex PCR; TCRdb's version includes in-frame clones alone and lacks a portion of them. The data hold 100,000 to 150,000 clones, with 85% to 90% observed a single time. The sequenced sample consisted of peripheral blood. These receptors originate from a woman older than 75 with acute or convalescent COVID-19.

This chain connects TRBV20-1 to TRBJ1-5; the D gene is possibly TRBD1 (6 bases). V lost 3 bases and J 2 bases, leaving 11 bases between the germline ends. From germline, CDR1 is DFQATT and CDR2 SNEGSKA (reference sequence). The CDR3 sequence is 14 residues long. CDR3 protein: CSASPQGRNQPQHF. The CDR3, as DNA: TGCAGTGCTAGTCCGCAGGGGCGCAATCAGCCCCAGCATTTT.

This rearrangement joins TRBV18 to TRBJ1-3; D gene unclear. Germline loops: CDR1 KGHSH, CDR2 LQKENI. The germline V and J ends were trimmed by 0 bases and 3 bases, with 6 bases remaining between them. The CDR3 is made up of 14 amino acids. The CDR3 loop reads CASSPPKLGNTIYF. In DNA form, the CDR3 reads TGTGCCAGCTCACCACCGAAGCTTGGAAACACCATATATTTT. The full variable domain, completed using reference TRBV18 and TRBJ1-3, is NAGVMQNPRHLVRRRGQEARLRCSPMKGHSHVYWYRQLPEEGLKFMVYLQKENIIDESGMPKERFSAEFPKEGPSILRIQQVVRGDSAAYFCASSPPKLGNTIYFGEGSWLTVV.

The chain combines TRBV10-1 with TRBJ2-2, with TRBD1 matching over 7 bases. Losses at the gene ends were 3 bases for V and 3 bases for J; bases not matched to a gene: 7. This CDR3 is 16 amino acids long. CDR1 is WNHNN, CDR2 SYGVQD, per germline (reference sequence). The chain's CDR3 is CASSDPTGSDTGELFF. The CDR3 DNA reads TGCGCCAGCAGTGACCCGACAGGGAGTGACACCGGGGAGCTGTTTTTT.

This clone appeared a few times. The V call is TRBV5-1, the J call TRBJ1-2, with no clear D. The V and J ends lost 9 bases and 7 bases respectively, with 16 bases between them. The V gene's germline CDR1 is SGHRS and CDR2 YFSETQ. The CDR3 loop spans 12 amino acids. The chain's CDR3 is CATAEEGGGYTF. The CDR3 DNA sequence: TGCGCCACAGCCGAGGAGGGCGGTGGCTACACCTTC.

The V call is TRBV2, the J call TRBJ1-5, with 8 bases lining up with TRBD1. Germline CDR1 and CDR2: SNHLY and FYNNEI. V lost 7 bases to trimming and J lost 6 bases; unmatched junction nucleotides: 11. There are 15 residues in the CDR3. The chain's CDR3 is CASTSGSGGGQPQHF. The DNA for the CDR3 is TGTGCCAGCACTTCAGGTTCAGGGGGCGGTCAGCCCCAGCATTTT.